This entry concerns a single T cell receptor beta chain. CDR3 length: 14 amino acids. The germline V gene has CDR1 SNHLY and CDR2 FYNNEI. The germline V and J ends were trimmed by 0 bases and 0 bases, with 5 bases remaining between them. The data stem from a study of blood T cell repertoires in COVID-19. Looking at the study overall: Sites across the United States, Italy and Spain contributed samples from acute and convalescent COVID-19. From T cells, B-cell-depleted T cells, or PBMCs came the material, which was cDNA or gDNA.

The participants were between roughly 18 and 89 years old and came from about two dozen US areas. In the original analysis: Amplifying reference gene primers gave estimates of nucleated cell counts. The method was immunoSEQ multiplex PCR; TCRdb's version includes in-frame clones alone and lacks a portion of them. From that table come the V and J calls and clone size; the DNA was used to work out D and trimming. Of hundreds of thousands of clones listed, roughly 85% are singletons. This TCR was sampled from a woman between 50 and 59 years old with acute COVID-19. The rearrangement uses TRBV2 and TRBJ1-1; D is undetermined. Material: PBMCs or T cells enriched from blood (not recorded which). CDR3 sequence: CASSEARMNTEAFF. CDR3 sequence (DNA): TGTGCCAGCAGTGAAGCGCGAATGAACACTGAAGCTTTCTTT.